The sequence of this TCR beta chain was determined in a study of shared clonotypes between healthy human individuals. Study-wide context: The cohort comprised a couple of women and a few men. Their ages spanned 18 to 49 years. Researchers assigned three CD4 naive, three CD4 memory, two CD8 naive and one CD8 memory plate to each donor. Findings and caveats of the study: Specimens sampled were limited to blood, with tissue repertoires likely differing.

TCRdb's table, derived via immunoSEQ multiplex PCR, lists solely in-frame clones and lacks some. The sample has over a million clones, roughly 95% seen once. In the case of this clone: Its antigen remains unknown.

V lost 0 bases and J lost 8, with 10 bases in between. CDR1 and CDR2 from the germline V gene are SGHTA and FQGTGA. This CDR3 comprises 13 residues. The rearrangement links TRBV7-3 to TRBJ1-2, with unresolved D. The source of this sequence is a man aged 30-40 years in good health. Input material: naive CD4+ T cells sorted from blood. Specified subset: CD45RA+ positively selected. The CDR3 sequence is CASSLTAQEGYTF. CDR3 coding DNA: TGTGCCAGCAGCTTAACTGCGCAGGAAGGCTACACCTTC.